The clone carrying this T cell receptor beta chain appeared once. What it binds is not known. Indicated treatment: approximately nine-day PBMC culture with coronavirus spike peptide pools or control peptides (ViraFEST assay). Having spent 10 to 11 days in culture, CD4+ T cells were then isolated by negative selection. This CDR3 has 14 residues. Germline V gene data show CDR1 as MNHNS and CDR2 as SASEGT. Trimming took 6 bases from V and 0 from J, leaving 8 bases between them. Sequencing of the DNA from cultured CD4+ T cells was carried out with the Oncomine TCR Beta short-read assay. MiXCR, run by TCRdb on the PCR reads, gives a single entry per CDR3 protein. Of about 22,000 distinct CDR3 sequences listed, 60% to 80% were seen once; the top ten hold approximately 22%. The data were taken from a study of vaccination and CD4 T cells after COVID-19.

The sequence derives from a human donor who received a COVID-19 vaccine. This sequence joins TRBV6-1 and TRBJ2-2; perhaps TRBD2 as D (6 bases). The material sequenced was CD4+ T cells from blood, cultured in vitro, taken before SARS-CoV-2 vaccination. The CDR3 protein is CASRRGANTGELFF. The CDR3 DNA is TGTGCCAGCAGGCGGGGAGCGAACACCGGGGAGCTGTTTTTT.